This is a list of T cell receptor beta chains from one sample in a study of patients and donors after allogeneic stem cell transplantation. TCRdb redid the calling of the RT-PCR reads with MiXCR, one entry per CDR3 protein. This table holds approximately 60,000 distinct CDR3 sequences, 13% found once. Sequencing used blood, either unsorted or a sorted T cell fraction (not recorded which). The receptors shown here come from a human donor who was either an allogeneic HSCT recipient or a stem cell or donor lymphocyte infusion donor (not recorded which). It is not recorded whose cells these are; they may come from a transplant donor. The CDR3 runs from the conserved cysteine through the conserved F or W. D genes are given only for firm matches. Rows may omit the clone size; those that give it use once, few, many or a size class.

-,TRBJ1-1,TRBV5-1,many,CASSSQVNTEAFF,TGCGCCAGCAGCTCGCAGGTTAACACTGAAGCTTTCTTT
-,TRBJ2-2,TRBV24-1,-,CALIRGDTGELFF,TGTGCCCTGATAAGGGGAGACACCGGGGAGCTGTTTTTT
-,TRBJ2-7,TRBV20-1,-,CSAGGTFYEQYF,TGCAGTGCTGGTGGGACTTTCTACGAGCAGTACTTC
-,TRBJ2-7,TRBV4-2,few,CASKHSSYGEQYF,TGTGCCAGCAAGCATAGTTCCTACGGGGAGCAGTACTTC
-,TRBJ1-4,TRBV20-1,many,CSARDERVGEKLFF,TGCAGTGCTAGAGATGAGAGGGTAGGGGAAAAACTGTTTTTT
TRBD2,TRBJ2-1,TRBV30,-,CAWSRGGPAGVVNEQFF,TGTGCCTGGAGTAGAGGCGGACCGGCGGGAGTGGTCAATGAGCAGTTCTTC
-,TRBJ1-1,TRBV12-3/TRBV12-4,many,CASSSRQPNTEAFF,TGTGCCAGCAGCTCTAGACAGCCGAACACTGAAGCTTTCTTT
-,TRBJ1-2,TRBV24-1,-,CATSDSNEGGTFSQGYTF,TGTGCCACCAGTGATTCTAATGAGGGGGGCACCTTCAGTCAGGGCTACACCTTC
-,TRBJ1-1,TRBV12-3/TRBV12-4,many,CASSLVLNTEAFF,TGTGCCAGCAGTTTAGTCCTTAACACTGAAGCTTTCTTT
-,TRBJ2-7,TRBV5-1,few,CASSGPISNSYEQYF,TGCGCCAGCTCCGGACCGATTTCCAACTCCTACGAGCAGTACTTC
TRBD2,TRBJ2-3,TRBV7-7,-,CASSPLADLTDTQYF,TGTGCTAGCAGCCCACTAGCGGACCTCACAGATACGCAGTATTTT
TRBD1,TRBJ1-1,TRBV12-3/TRBV12-4,-,CASTTTGPAGLNTEAFF,TGTGCCAGCACCACGACAGGGCCGGCGGGTCTGAACACTGAAGCTTTCTTT
TRBD2,TRBJ2-1,TRBV12-3/TRBV12-4,-,CASSHIPLLAGGPNEQFF,TGTGCCAGCAGCCATATCCCCCTACTAGCGGGAGGGCCCAATGAGCAGTTCTTC
-,TRBJ2-3,TRBV15,-,CATSSGGLQDTQYF,TGTGCCACCAGCAGCGGGGGCCTGCAAGATACGCAGTATTTT
TRBD2,TRBJ2-2,TRBV6-2/TRBV6-3,few,CASSYSPEREAYLAGELFF,TGTGCCAGCAGTTACTCCCCAGAGCGGGAGGCGTATCTTGCAGGGGAGCTGTTTTTT
TRBD2,TRBJ2-5,TRBV5-1,few,CASSLVGTSGEETQYF,TGCGCCAGCAGCTTGGTTGGGACTAGCGGGGAAGAGACCCAGTACTTC
-,TRBJ2-7,TRBV5-1,-,CASSLAGQGGEQYF,TGCGCCAGCAGCTTGGCCGGGCAGGGAGGTGAGCAGTACTTC
TRBD1,TRBJ2-7,TRBV5-1,-,CASSGYGTGLGSYEQYF,TGCGCCAGCAGCGGATACGGGACAGGGCTTGGCTCCTACGAGCAGTACTTC
-,TRBJ2-2,TRBV3-1,many,CASSQGLTGELFF,TGTGCCAGCAGCCAGGGCCTCACCGGGGAGCTGTTTTTT
-,TRBJ2-3,TRBV20-1,-,CSARDPWMGDPDTQYF,TGCAGTGCTAGAGATCCCTGGATGGGGGACCCAGATACGCAGTATTTT
-,TRBJ1-2,TRBV10-2,many,CATRGPIGAYGYTF,TGCGCCACCCGGGGGCCAATAGGCGCCTATGGCTACACCTTC
-,TRBJ2-1,TRBV6-5,-,CASTSSYNEQFF,TGTGCCAGCACCAGCTCCTACAATGAGCAGTTCTTC
TRBD1,TRBJ2-3,TRBV24-1,few,CATSDPPGQVTDTQYF,TGTGCCACCAGTGACCCCCCGGGACAGGTCACAGATACGCAGTATTTT
TRBD1,TRBJ2-5,TRBV27,few,CASSPGPGTEQETQYF,TGTGCCAGCAGTCCCGGGCCAGGGACAGAGCAAGAGACCCAGTACTTC
TRBD2,TRBJ2-2,TRBV3-1,few,CASSQAGGNTGELFF,TGTGCCAGCAGCCAGGCGGGAGGGAACACCGGGGAGCTGTTTTTT
-,TRBJ2-5,TRBV5-4,-,CASSSEGFQETQYF,TGTGCCAGCAGCTCGGAGGGATTCCAAGAGACCCAGTACTTC
-,TRBJ2-5,TRBV10-2,many,CASRGGVVETQYF,TGCGCCAGCCGGGGCGGGGTGGTGGAGACCCAGTACTTC
-,TRBJ1-2,TRBV7-8,-,CASSLAGWGVNYGYTF,TGTGCCAGCAGCTTAGCGGGTTGGGGGGTTAACTATGGCTACACCTTC